This T cell receptor (beta chain) comes out of a study of graft-versus-host responses after intestinal transplantation. Study information: Each recipient received a multivisceral, liver-intestinal, or isolated intestinal graft.

With 0 bases removed from V and 6 bases from J, the gap between germline ends came to 10 bases. The CDR3 has 13 residues. Germline values: CDR1 SGHTS, CDR2 YDEGEE. Note on this clone: Its antigen remains unknown.

Produced via immunoSEQ multiplex PCR; TCRdb's table is partial and in-frame only. Found here are 70,000 to 80,000 clones, 90% of them singletons; the top ten hold approximately 1.3%. The clonotype originates from a human donor who received an intestinal transplant. V is TRBV5-8 and J is TRBJ2-7; D unclear. The source material was unstimulated CD8+ T cells sorted from spleen or lymph node cells, sampled before intestinal transplant. This CDR3 reads CASSLGQAGEQYF. CDR3 coding DNA: TGTGCCAGCAGCTTGGGCCAGGCCGGCGAGCAGTACTTC.